Below are 9 T cell receptor beta chains sequenced from a single sample in a study of T-cell reconstitution after alpha-beta-depleted transplantation in children. The authors prepared the TCRbeta library with unique molecular identifiers. MiXCR, applied by TCRdb to the PCR reads, yields one record per CDR3 protein. Of around 490,000 distinct CDR3 sequences listed, about an eighth were seen once; the top ten hold approximately 14%. This specimen was PBMCs, mostly from graft donor cells, taken 180 days after TCRalphabeta/CD19-depleted stem cell transplant. These receptors all come from a female patient aged 2-9 years who had a stem cell transplant for aplastic anemia, so the T cells may come from the graft donor.

This clonotype was found a few times. The chain uses TRBV7-9 and TRBJ1-2; a weak D match, TRBD1 (6 bases). Trimming removed 3 bases at V and 5 bases at J, with 13 bases between. CDR3 length equals 14 residues. Looked up from germline, CDR1 is SEHNR and CDR2 is FQNEAQ (reference sequence). CDR3 amino acids: CASSFTGPLYGYTF. CDR3 sequence (DNA): TGTGCCAGCAGCTTTACAGGGCCACTTTATGGCTACACCTTC. The variable domain in full, with the rest retrieved from reference TRBV7-9 and TRBJ1-2, is DTGVSQNPRHKITKRGQNVTFRCDPISEHNRLYWYRQTLGQGPEFLTYFQNEAQLEKSRLLSDRFSAERPKGSFSTLEIQRTEQGDSAMYLCASSFTGPLYGYTFGSGTRLTVV.

This clonotype has just one count. One end of the junction does not line up with germline, which may come from a read error. The genes are TRBV29-1 and TRBJ1-5; no firm D call. The CDR3 covers 13 residues. Germline V CDR1 and CDR2: SQVTM, ANQGSEA. In nucleotides, the CDR3 is TGCAGCGTTGTTGAGCAACTCGATCAGCCCCGGCATTTT. It yields the protein CSVVEQLDQPRHF.

This clonotype was seen a few times. The V gene is TRBV11-2, the J gene TRBJ2-7, with D possibly matching TRBD1 (6 bases). The germline V and J ends were trimmed by 1 base and 2 bases, with 9 bases remaining between them. This CDR3 region has 14 residues. CDR1 SGHAT and CDR2 FQNNGV come from the germline V gene. The CDR3 protein is CASSLGSGAYEQYV. CDR3 nucleotides: TGTGCCAGCAGCTTAGGGTCAGGGGCCTACGAGCAGTACGTC.

This clonotype was observed many times. The chain combines TRBV12-3 or TRBV12-4 with TRBJ2-5; D is ambiguous. The V end was cut by 2 bases, the J end by 0 bases, with 1 base between. The CDR3 spans 12 residues. The DNA of the CDR3 is TGTGCCAGCAGTTTACACCAAGAGACCCAGTACTTC. Protein product: CASSLHQETQYF.

The rearrangement links TRBV11-2 to TRBJ1-4; D unclear. CDR3 length: 16 amino acids. Germline assignment: CDR1 SGHAT and CDR2 FQNNGV. The V end lost 0 bases, the J end lost 8 bases, and 16 bases lay between the germline ends. CDR3 amino acids: CASSLDQRRVGEKLFF. As DNA, the CDR3 is TGTGCCAGCAGCTTAGATCAGAGAAGGGTGGGAGAAAAACTGTTTTTT.

This clonotype was seen a handful of times. This sequence joins TRBV7-2 and TRBJ2-5, with D unclear. This CDR3 spans 14 amino acids. V was shortened by 5 bases and J by 0 bases, with 10 bases between the two germline ends. Germline CDR1 SGHTA, CDR2 FQGNSA. Here the CDR3 DNA reads TGTGCCAGCAGCCTATGGCCAAACCAAGAGACCCAGTACTTC. This gives the protein CASSLWPNQETQYF.

In its sample, this clonotype was seen many times. The genes are TRBV12-3 or TRBV12-4 and TRBJ2-2; unclear D gene. This CDR3 region has 14 residues. Trimming left V 3 bases short and J 9 bases short, with 14 bases between. The CDR3 here is CASSFDIPRRELFF. The CDR3 nucleotides are TGTGCCAGCAGTTTTGACATCCCGAGGAGGGAGCTGTTTTTT.

This clonotype occurred many times. The chain is built from TRBV29-1 and TRBJ1-2; D ambiguous. CDR1 is SQVTM and CDR2 is ANQGSEA in the germline V gene. The CDR3 has 12 residues. Trimming took off 3 bases at V and 5 bases at J, with 10 bases between the two ends. The chain's CDR3 is CSVDGSRYGYTF. DNA of the CDR3: TGCAGCGTTGACGGCAGCAGATATGGCTACACCTTC.

V and J are TRBV29-1 and TRBJ2-3; D not resolved. CDR1 is SQVTM, CDR2 ANQGSEA, per germline. The CDR3 runs 16 residues. The V end lost 1 base, the J end lost 5 bases, and 19 bases lay between the germline ends. CDR3 loop: CSVEGLGSKVLDTQYF. The DNA of the CDR3 is TGCAGCGTTGAAGGGTTGGGCAGTAAGGTGCTAGATACGCAGTATTTT.